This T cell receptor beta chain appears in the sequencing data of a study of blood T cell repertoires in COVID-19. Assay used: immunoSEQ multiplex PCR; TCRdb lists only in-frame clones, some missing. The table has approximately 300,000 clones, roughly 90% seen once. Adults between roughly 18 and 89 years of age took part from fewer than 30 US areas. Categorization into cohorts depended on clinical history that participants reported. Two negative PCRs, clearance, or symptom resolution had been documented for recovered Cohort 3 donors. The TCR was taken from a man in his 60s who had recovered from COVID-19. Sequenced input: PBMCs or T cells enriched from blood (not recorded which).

The CDR3 nucleotides read TGCGCCAGCGGTGGGGGGGCCAACTATGGCTACACCTTC. Translating gives CASGGGANYGYTF. This sequence joins TRBV5-1 and TRBJ1-2, with TRBD1 as a possible D gene (6 bases). Germline CDR1 SGHRS, CDR2 YFSETQ. V was clipped by 7 bases and J by 2 bases, with 12 bases between them. CDR3 length equals 13 residues.